These 5 T cell receptor beta chains share one sample of origin, sequenced in a study of T-cell reconstitution after alpha-beta-depleted transplantation in children. TCRbeta library preparation incorporated unique molecular identifiers. TCRdb re-called the PCR reads with MiXCR, one entry per CDR3 protein. This table holds about 240,000 distinct CDR3 sequences, roughly 25% found once. The specimen was PBMCs, collected before TCRalphabeta/CD19-depleted stem cell transplant. The receptors here all came from a girl aged 2 to 9 with Fanconi anemia, due to receive a stem cell transplant.

This clonotype was counted many times. The J gene is TRBJ2-1, the V gene TRBV7-2; 14 positions match TRBD2. CDR1 SGHTA and CDR2 FQGNSA come from the germline V gene. This CDR3 region has 15 residues. J was trimmed by 4 bases and V by 6 bases; bases with no gene match: 2. CDR3 in amino acids: CASRRTSGRYNEQFF. CDR3 in DNA: TGTGCCAGCAGAAGGACTAGCGGGAGGTACAATGAGCAGTTCTTC.

Ten or more counts support this clonotype. The V call is TRBV29-1, the J call TRBJ2-1; D call uncertain. Germline CDR1 and CDR2: SQVTM and ANQGSEA. The CDR3 consists of 12 residues. The V gene lost 5 bases and the J gene lost 5 bases, with 10 bases spanning the gap. Here the CDR3 reads CSVWARDNEQFF. DNA of the CDR3: TGCAGCGTTTGGGCTAGGGACAATGAGCAGTTCTTC.

This clonotype was counted ten times or more. The rearrangement uses TRBV6-1 and TRBJ2-5; no definite D call. CDR1 is MNHNS, CDR2 SASEGT, per germline. Trimming pared 0 bases from V and 5 bases from J, leaving 16 bases between. The CDR3 has 16 amino acids. Written as DNA, the CDR3 is TGTGCCAGCAGTGAAGCGCTTCTGGGTAGTGGGGAGACCCAGTACTTC. It yields the protein CASSEALLGSGETQYF.

In nucleotides, the CDR3 is TGTGCCAGCAGACCTGGGGGGGCCAGAGAGACCCAGTACTTC. This sequence encodes CASRPGGARETQYF. The gene calls are TRBV28 and TRBJ2-5; TRBD2 is a possible D gene (7 bases). Trimming took 6 bases from V and 4 from J, leaving 15 bases between them. CDR1 and CDR2 from the germline V gene are MDHEN and SYDVKM. The CDR3 has 14 residues.

This clonotype was counted ten times or more. The chain recombines TRBV29-1 with TRBJ2-3; 14 bases agree with TRBD2. J lost 4 bases, V lost 3 bases, and 0 bases had no gene match. This CDR3 contains 14 residues. CDR1 is SQVTM and CDR2 is ANQGSEA in the germline V gene. The chain's CDR3 is CSVETSGRADTQYF. The DNA for the CDR3 is TGCAGCGTTGAGACTAGCGGGAGGGCAGATACGCAGTATTTT.